The source of this T cell receptor (beta chain) is a study of T cell responses to AZD1222 COVID-19 vaccine. Notes on this clone: Its antigen is undetermined.

Overall study results and limits: Vaccination with two AZD1222 doses was followed by a rise in Spike-specific TCR breadth and depth. The study identified only a handful of AZD1222 recipients as seropositive at baseline. The donors showed a predominance of white British ancestry and of females, with possible underestimation of clonal diversity. The reported proportion of spike-specific TCRs targeting unmutated variant regions was nearly half.

Germline CDR1 MDHEN, CDR2 SYDVKM. V gave up 5 bases and J gave up 4 bases, with 18 bases separating them. The CDR3 totals 16 residues. Clones were read by immunoSEQ multiplex PCR, and TCRdb kept only the in-frame ones, dropping some. The sample holds some 150,000 clones, 80% to 95% seen once. Material: peripheral blood, obtained on day 0 of MenACWY control vaccination. The source of this sequence is an adult in good health. The chain combines TRBV28 with TRBJ1-5; no clear D. The CDR3: CASSKGPGQGNQPQHF. The CDR3 region has the DNA TGTGCCAGCAGTAAGGGCCCGGGTCAAGGGAATCAGCCCCAGCATTTT. Full variable domain (outside the CDR3, taken from reference TRBV28 and TRBJ1-5): DVKVTQSSRYLVKRTGEKVFLECVQDMDHENMFWYRQDPGLGLRLIYFSYDVKMKEKGDIPEGYSVSREKKERFSLILESASTNQTSMYLCASSKGPGQGNQPQHFGDGTRLSIL.